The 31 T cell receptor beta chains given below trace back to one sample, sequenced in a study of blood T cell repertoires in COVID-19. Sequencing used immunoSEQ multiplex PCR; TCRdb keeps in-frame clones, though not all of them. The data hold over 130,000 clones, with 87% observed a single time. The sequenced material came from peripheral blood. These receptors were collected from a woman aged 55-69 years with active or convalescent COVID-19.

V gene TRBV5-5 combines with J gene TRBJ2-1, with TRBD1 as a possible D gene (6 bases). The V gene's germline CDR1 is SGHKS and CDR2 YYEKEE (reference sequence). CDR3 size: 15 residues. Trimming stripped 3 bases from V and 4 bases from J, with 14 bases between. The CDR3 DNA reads TGTGCCAGCAGCTCGGGGAACAGGGAATACAATGAGCAGTTCTTC. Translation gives CASSSGNREYNEQFF.

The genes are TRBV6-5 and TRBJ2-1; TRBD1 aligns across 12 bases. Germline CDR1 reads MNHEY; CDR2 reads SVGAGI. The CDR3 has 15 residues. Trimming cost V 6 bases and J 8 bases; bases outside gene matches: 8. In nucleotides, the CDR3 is TGTGCCAGCAGCGCCCCGGGACAGGGGGCCGATGAGCAGTTCTTC. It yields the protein CASSAPGQGADEQFF.

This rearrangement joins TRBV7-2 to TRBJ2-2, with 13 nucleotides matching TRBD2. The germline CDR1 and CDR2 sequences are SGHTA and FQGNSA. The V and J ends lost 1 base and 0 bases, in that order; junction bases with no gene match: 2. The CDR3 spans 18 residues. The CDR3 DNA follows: TGTGCCAGCAGCTTAGAACTAGCGGGGGGGTCGAACACCGGGGAGCTGTTTTTT. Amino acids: CASSLELAGGSNTGELFF.

For the CDR3, the DNA is TGTGCCAGCAGCTTGGTAGGGGCAGAAGAAGCTTTCTTT. This gives the protein CASSLVGAEEAFF. The chain is built from TRBV5-4 and TRBJ1-1; D is perhaps TRBD1 (5 bases). Germline CDR1 reads SGHNT; CDR2 reads YYREEE (reference sequence). The CDR3 has 13 amino acids. Between the trimmed V and J ends, which lost 0 bases and 8 bases, there was a span of 11 bases.

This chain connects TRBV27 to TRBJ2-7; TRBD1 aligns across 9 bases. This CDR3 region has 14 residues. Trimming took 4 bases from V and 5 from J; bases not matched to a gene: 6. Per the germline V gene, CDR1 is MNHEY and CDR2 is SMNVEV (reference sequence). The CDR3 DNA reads TGTGCCAGCAGTTCCGACAGGGGGGCGAACGAGCAGTACTTC. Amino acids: CASSSDRGANEQYF.

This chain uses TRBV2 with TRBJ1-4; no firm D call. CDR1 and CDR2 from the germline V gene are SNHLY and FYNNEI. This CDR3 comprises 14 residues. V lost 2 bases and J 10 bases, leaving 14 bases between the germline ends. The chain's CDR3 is CASSERPERGKLFF. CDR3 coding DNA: TGTGCCAGCAGTGAACGGCCAGAACGGGGAAAACTGTTTTTT.

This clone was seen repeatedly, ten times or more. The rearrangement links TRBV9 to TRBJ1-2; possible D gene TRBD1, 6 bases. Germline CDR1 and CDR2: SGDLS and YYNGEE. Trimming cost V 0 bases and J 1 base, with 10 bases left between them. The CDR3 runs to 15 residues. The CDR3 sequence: CASSVVTGFNYGYTF. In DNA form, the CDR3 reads TGTGCCAGCAGCGTAGTGACAGGCTTTAACTATGGCTACACCTTC.

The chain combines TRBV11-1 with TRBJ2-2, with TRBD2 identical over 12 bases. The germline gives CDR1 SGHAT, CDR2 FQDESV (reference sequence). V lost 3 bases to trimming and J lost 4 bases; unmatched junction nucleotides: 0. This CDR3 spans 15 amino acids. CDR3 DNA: TGTGCCAGCAGCTTGACTAGCGGGGGCACCGGGGAGCTGTTTTTT. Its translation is CASSLTSGGTGELFF.

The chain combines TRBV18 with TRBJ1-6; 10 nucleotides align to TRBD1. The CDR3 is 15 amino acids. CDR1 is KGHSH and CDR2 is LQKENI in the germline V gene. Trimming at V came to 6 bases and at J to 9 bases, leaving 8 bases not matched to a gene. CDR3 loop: CASSPPGQGSSPLHF. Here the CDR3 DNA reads TGTGCCAGCTCTCCCCCGGGACAGGGGAGTTCACCCCTCCACTTT.

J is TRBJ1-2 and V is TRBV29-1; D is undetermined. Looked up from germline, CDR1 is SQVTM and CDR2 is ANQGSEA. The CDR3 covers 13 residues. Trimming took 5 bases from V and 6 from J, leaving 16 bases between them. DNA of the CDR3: TGCAGCGTTACCGGACTCTTCACCAATGGCTACACCTTC. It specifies CSVTGLFTNGYTF.

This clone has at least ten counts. CDR3 amino acids: CASINPQGGTEAFF. CDR3 DNA: TGTGCCAGCATCAACCCCCAGGGGGGCACTGAAGCTTTCTTT. The chain joins TRBV6-5 to TRBJ1-1, with 7 bases aligning to TRBD1. J gave up 4 bases and V 7 bases, and 9 bases lay outside the gene matches. In germline, CDR1 is MNHEY, CDR2 SVGAGI. This CDR3 is 14 amino acids long.

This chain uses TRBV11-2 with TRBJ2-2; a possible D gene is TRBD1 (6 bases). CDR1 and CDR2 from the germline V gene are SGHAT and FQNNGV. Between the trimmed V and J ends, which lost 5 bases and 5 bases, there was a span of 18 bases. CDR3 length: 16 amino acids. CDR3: CASSQGGFSGTGELFF. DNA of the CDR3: TGTGCCAGCAGCCAAGGGGGTTTTTCAGGGACCGGGGAGCTGTTTTTT.

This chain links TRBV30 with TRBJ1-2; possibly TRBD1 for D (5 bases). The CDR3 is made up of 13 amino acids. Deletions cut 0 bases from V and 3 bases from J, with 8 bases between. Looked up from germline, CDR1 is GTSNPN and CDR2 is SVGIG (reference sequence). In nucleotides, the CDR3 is TGTGCCTGGAGTGTCCCAGGGTACTATGGCTACACCTTC. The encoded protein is CAWSVPGYYGYTF.

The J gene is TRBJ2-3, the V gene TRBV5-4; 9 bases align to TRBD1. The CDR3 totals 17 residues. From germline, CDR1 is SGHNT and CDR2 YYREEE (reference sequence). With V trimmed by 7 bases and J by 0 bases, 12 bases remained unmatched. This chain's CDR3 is CASAKSTGGGSTDTQYF. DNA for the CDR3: TGTGCCAGCGCAAAGTCGACAGGGGGAGGTAGCACAGATACGCAGTATTTT.

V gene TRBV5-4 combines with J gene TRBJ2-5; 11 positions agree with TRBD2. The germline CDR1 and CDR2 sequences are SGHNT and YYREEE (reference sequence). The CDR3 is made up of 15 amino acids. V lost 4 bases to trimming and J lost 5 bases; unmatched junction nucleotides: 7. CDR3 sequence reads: CASSGSGGDRETQYF. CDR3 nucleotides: TGTGCCAGCAGCGGTAGCGGGGGGGATCGGGAGACCCAGTACTTC. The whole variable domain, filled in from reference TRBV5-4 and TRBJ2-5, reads ETGVTQSPTHLIKTRGQQVTLRCSSQSGHNTVSWYQQALGQGPQFIFQYYREEENGRGNFPPRFSGLQFPNYSSELNVNALELDDSALYLCASSGSGGDRETQYFGPGTRLLVL.

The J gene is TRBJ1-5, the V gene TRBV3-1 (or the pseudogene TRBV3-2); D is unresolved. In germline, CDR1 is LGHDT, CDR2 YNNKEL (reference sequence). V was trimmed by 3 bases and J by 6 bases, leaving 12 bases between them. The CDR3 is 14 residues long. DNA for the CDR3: TGTGCCAGCAGCCAGTCGGAGGGAGGTCAGCCCCAGCATTTT. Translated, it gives CASSQSEGGQPQHF.

CDR3 nucleotides: TGTGCCAGTACCGGGACAGGGGGCATTTGGGATGGCTACACCTTC. The encoded protein is CASTGTGGIWDGYTF. This sequence joins TRBV19 and TRBJ1-2; 12 bases fit TRBD1. This CDR3 contains 15 residues. In germline, CDR1 is LNHDA, CDR2 SQIVND (reference sequence). V lost 7 bases, J lost 6 bases, and 9 bases stayed unmatched.

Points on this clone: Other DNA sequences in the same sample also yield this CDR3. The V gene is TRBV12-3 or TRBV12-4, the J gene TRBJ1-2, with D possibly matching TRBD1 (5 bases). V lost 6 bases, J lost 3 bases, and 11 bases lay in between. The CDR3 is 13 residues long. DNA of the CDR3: TGTGCCAGCAGCCTGTCGGGGGACTATGGCTACACCTTC. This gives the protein CASSLSGDYGYTF.

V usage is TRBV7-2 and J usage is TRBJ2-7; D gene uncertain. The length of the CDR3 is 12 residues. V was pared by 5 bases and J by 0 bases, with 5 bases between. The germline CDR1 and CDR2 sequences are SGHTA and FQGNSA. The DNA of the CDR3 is TGTGCCAGCAGCCGGAGCTCCTACGAGCAGTACTTC. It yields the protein CASSRSSYEQYF.

The CDR3 region is CASSPTSGGITGELFF. The CDR3 DNA follows: TGCGCCAGCAGCCCGACTAGCGGGGGGATCACCGGGGAGCTGTTTTTT. The rearrangement joins TRBV5-1 to TRBJ2-2; 13 bases are shared with TRBD2. This CDR3 has 16 amino acids. The germline V gene has CDR1 SGHRS and CDR2 YFSETQ. J gave up 4 bases and V 4 bases, and 4 bases lay outside the gene matches.

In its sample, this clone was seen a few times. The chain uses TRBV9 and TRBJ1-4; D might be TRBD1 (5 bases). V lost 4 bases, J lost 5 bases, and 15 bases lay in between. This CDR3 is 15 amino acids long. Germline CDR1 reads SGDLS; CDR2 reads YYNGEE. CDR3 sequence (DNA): TGTGCCAGCAGCCCCGGACATTCCGAGAATGAAAAACTGTTTTTT. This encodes CASSPGHSENEKLFF.

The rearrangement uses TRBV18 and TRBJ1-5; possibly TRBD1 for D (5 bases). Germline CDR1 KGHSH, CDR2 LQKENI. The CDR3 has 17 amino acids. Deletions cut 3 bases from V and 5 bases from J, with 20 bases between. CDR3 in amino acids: CASSPTKAGLIDQPQHF. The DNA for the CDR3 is TGTGCCAGCTCACCGACGAAGGCAGGGCTAATTGATCAGCCCCAGCATTTT.

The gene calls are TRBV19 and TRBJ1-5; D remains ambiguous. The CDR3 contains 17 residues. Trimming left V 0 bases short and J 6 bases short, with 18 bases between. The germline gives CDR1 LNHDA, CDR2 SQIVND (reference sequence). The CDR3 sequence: CASSIEGSTTIVQPQHF. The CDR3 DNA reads TGTGCCAGTAGTATAGAAGGCAGTACGACTATCGTTCAGCCCCAGCATTTT.

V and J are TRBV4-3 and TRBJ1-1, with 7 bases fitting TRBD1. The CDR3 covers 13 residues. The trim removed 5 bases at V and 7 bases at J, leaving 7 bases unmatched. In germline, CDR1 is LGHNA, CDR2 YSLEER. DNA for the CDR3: TGCGCCAGCAGCTCACAGGGGTCGGGTGAAGCTTTCTTT. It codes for CASSSQGSGEAFF.

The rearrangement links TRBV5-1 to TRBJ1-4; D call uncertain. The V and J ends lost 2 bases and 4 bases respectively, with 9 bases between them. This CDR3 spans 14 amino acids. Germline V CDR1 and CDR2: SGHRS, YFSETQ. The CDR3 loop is CASSLQQNNEKLFF. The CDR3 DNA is TGCGCCAGCAGCTTACAACAGAATAATGAAAAACTGTTTTTT.

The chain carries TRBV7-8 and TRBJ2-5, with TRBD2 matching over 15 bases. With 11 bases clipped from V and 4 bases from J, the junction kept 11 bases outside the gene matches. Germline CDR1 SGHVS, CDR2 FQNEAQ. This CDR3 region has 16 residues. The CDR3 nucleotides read TGTGCCTCCGGGGGACTAGCGGGGGGCAGAGGAGAGACCCAGTACTTC. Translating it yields CASGGLAGGRGETQYF.

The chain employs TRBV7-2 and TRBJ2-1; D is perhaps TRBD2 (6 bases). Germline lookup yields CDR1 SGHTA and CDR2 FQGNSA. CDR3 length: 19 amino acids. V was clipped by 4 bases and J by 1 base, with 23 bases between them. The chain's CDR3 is CASSYPERMEGRSYNEQFF. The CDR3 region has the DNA TGTGCCAGCAGCTACCCCGAGAGAATGGAAGGGAGGTCCTACAATGAGCAGTTCTTC.

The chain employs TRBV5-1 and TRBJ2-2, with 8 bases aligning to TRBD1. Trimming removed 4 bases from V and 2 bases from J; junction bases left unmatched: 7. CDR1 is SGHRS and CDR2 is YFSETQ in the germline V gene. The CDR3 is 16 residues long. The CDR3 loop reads CASSVATGANTGELFF. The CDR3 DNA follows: TGCGCCAGCAGCGTGGCGACAGGGGCAAACACCGGGGAGCTGTTTTTT. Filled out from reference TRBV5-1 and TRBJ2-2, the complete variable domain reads KAGVTQTPRYLIKTRGQQVTLSCSPISGHRSVSWYQQTPGQGLQFLFEYFSETQRNKGNFPGRFSGRQFSNSRSEMNVSTLELGDSALYLCASSVATGANTGELFFGEGSRLTVL.

The CDR3 spells CASGTVDTGELFF. Written as DNA, the CDR3 is TGTGCCAGCGGGACAGTCGACACCGGGGAGCTGTTTTTT. The V gene is TRBV7-9, the J gene TRBJ2-2, with 7 nucleotides matching TRBD1. The CDR3 sequence is 13 residues long. CDR1 SEHNR and CDR2 FQNEAQ come from the germline V gene (reference sequence). V lost 8 bases, J lost 3 bases, and 3 bases stayed unmatched.

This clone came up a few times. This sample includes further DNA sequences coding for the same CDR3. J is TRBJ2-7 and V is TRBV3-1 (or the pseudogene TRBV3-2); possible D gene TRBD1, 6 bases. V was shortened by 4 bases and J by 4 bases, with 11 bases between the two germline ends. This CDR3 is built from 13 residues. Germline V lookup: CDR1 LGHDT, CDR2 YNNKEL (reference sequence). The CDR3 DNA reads TGTGCCAGCAGCCGTGGTAGGGGGTACGAGCAGTACTTC. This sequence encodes CASSRGRGYEQYF.

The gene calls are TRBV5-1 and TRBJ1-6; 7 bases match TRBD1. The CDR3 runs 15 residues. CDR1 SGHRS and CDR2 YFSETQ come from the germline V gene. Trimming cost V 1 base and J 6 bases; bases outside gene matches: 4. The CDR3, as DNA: TGCGCCAGCAGCTTGAGTGGGACAGTTAATTCACCCCTCCACTTT. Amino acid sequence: CASSLSGTVNSPLHF.